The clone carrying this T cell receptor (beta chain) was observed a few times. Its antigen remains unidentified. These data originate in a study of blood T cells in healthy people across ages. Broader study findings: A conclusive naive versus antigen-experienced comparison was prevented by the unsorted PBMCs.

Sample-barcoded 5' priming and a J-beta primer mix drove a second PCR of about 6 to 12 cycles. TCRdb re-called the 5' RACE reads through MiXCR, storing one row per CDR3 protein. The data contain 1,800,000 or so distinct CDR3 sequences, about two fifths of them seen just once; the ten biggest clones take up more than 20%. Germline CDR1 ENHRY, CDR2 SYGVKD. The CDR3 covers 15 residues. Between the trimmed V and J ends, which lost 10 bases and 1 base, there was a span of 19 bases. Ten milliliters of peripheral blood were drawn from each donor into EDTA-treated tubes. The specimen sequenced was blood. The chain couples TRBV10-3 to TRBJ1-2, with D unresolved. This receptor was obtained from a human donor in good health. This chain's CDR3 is CATLLSTAINYGYTF. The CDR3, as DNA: TGTGCCACCCTTCTCTCGACGGCAATTAACTATGGCTACACCTTC.